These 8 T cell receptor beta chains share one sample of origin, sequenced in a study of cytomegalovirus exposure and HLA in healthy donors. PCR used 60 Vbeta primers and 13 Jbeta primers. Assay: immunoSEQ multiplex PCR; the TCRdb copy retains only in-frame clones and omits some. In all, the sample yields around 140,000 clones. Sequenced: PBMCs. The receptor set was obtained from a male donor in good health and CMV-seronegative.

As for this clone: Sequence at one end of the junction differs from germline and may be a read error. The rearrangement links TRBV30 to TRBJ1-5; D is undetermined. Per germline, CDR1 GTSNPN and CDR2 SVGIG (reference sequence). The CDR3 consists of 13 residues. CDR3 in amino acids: CAWSVGSDQPQHF. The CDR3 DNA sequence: TGTGCCTGGAGTGTGGGTAGCGATCAGCCCCAGCATTTT.

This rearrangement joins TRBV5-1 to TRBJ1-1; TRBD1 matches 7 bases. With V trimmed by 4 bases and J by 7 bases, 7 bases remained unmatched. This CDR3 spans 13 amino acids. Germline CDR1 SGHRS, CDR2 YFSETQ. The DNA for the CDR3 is TGCGCCAGCAGCGTGGAGGGGGCGGTTGAAGCTTTCTTT. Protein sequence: CASSVEGAVEAFF.

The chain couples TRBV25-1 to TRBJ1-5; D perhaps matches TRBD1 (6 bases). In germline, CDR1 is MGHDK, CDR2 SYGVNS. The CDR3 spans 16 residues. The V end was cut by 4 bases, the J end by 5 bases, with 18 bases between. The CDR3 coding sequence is TGTGCCAGCAGTGGGATAGGAGTGAAGGGGGATCAGCCCCAGCATTTT. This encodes CASSGIGVKGDQPQHF.

The CDR3 DNA is TGTGCCAGCCAGAGGGGCCCGGGAGCGCTCCGGGGCGGGGAGCTGTTTTTT. This encodes CASQRGPGALRGGELFF. The chain combines TRBV5-6 with TRBJ2-2, with a possible D match to TRBD2 (6 bases). Per the germline V gene, CDR1 is SGHDT and CDR2 is YYEEEE. The CDR3 contains 17 residues. V was trimmed by 7 bases and J by 7 bases, leaving 26 bases between them.

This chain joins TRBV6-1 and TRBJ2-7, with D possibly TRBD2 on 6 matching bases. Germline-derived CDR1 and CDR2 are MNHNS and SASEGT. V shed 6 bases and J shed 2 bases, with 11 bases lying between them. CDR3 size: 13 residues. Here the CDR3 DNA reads TGTGCCAGCAGGCCAGCGGGCGCCTACGAGCAGTACTTC. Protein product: CASRPAGAYEQYF.

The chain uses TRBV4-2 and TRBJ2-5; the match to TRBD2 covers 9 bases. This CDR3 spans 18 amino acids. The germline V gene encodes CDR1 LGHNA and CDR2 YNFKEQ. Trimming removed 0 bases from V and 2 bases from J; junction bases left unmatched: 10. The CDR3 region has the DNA TGTGCCAGCAGCCAAGATCCCGAAGCGGGAGGAGGGCAAGAGACCCAGTACTTC. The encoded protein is CASSQDPEAGGGQETQYF.

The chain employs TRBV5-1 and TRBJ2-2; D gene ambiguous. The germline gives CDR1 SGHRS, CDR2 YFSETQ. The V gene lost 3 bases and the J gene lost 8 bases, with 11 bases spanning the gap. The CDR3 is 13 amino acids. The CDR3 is CASSSQAVGELFF. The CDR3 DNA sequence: TGCGCCAGCAGCTCGCAGGCTGTTGGGGAGCTGTTTTTT. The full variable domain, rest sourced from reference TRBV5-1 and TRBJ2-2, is KAGVTQTPRYLIKTRGQQVTLSCSPISGHRSVSWYQQTPGQGLQFLFEYFSETQRNKGNFPGRFSGRQFSNSRSEMNVSTLELGDSALYLCASSSQAVGELFFGEGSRLTVL.

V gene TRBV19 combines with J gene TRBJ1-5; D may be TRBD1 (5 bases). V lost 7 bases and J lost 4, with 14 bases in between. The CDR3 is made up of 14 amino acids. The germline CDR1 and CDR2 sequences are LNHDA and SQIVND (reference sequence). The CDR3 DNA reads TGTGCCAGTAATAATGGGGGAGGGAATCAGCCCCAGCATTTT. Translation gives CASNNGGGNQPQHF.